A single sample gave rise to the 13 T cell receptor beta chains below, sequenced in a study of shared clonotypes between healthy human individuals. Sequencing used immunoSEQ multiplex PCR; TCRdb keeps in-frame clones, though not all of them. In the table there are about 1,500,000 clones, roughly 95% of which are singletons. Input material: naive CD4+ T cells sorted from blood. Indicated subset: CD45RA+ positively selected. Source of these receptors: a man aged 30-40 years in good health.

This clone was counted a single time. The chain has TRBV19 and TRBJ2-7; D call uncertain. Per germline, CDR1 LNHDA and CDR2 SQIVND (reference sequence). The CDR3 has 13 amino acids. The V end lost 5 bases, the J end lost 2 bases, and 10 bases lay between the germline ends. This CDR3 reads CASSLAGTYEQYF. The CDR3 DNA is TGTGCCAGTAGTTTAGCAGGCACCTACGAGCAGTACTTC.

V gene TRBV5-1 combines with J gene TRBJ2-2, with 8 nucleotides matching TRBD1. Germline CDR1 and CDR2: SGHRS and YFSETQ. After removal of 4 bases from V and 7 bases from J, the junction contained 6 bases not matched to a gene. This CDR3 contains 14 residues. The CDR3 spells CASSTTGAHGELFF. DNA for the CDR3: TGCGCCAGCAGCACGACAGGGGCCCACGGGGAGCTGTTTTTT.

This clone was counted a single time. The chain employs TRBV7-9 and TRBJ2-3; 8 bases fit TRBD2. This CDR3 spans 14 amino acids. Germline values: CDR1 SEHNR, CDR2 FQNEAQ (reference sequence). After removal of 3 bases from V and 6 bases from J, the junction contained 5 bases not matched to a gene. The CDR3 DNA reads TGTGCCAGCAGCTTGGGACTAGATGCTGATACGCAGTATTTT. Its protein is CASSLGLDADTQYF. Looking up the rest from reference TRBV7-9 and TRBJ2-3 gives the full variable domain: DTGVSQNPRHKITKRGQNVTFRCDPISEHNRLYWYRQTLGQGPEFLTYFQNEAQLEKSRLLSDRFSAERPKGSFSTLEIQRTEQGDSAMYLCASSLGLDADTQYFGPGTRLTVL.

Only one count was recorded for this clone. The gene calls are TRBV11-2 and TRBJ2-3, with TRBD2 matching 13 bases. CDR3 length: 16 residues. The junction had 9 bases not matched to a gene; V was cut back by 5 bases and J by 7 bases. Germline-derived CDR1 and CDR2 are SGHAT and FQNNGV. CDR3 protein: CASSPGLAGAGNTQYF. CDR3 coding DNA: TGTGCCAGCAGCCCTGGACTAGCGGGAGCTGGGAATACGCAGTATTTT. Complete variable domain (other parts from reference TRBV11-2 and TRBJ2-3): EAGVAQSPRYKIIEKRQSVAFWCNPISGHATLYWYQQILGQGPKLLIQFQNNGVVDDSQLPKDRFSAERLKGVDSTLKIQPAKLEDSAVYLCASSPGLAGAGNTQYFGPGTRLTVL.

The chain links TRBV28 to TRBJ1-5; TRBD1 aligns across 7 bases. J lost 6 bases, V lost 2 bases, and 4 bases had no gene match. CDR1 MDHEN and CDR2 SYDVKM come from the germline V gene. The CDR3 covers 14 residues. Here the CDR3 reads CASSLGGGGQPQHF. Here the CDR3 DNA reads TGTGCCAGCAGTTTAGGAGGGGGCGGTCAGCCCCAGCATTTT.

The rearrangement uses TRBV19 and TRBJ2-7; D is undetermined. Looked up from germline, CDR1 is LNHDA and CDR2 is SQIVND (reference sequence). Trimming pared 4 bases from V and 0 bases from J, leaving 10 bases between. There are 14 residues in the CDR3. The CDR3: CASSTSLSSYEQYF. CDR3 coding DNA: TGTGCCAGTAGTACCTCCCTATCCTCCTACGAGCAGTACTTC.

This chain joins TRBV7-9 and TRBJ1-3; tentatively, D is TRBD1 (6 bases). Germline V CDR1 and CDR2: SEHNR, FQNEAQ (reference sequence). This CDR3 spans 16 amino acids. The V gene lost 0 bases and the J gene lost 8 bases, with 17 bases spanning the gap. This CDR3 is CASSLAVQGVEDTIYF. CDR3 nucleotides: TGTGCCAGCAGCTTAGCGGTACAGGGTGTCGAAGACACCATATATTTT.

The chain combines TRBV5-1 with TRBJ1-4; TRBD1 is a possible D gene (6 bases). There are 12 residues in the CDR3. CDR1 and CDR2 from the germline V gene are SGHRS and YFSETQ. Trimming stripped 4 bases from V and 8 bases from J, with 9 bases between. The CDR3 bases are TGCGCCAGCAGCAATAGGGGGGAAAAACTGTTTTTT. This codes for CASSNRGEKLFF.

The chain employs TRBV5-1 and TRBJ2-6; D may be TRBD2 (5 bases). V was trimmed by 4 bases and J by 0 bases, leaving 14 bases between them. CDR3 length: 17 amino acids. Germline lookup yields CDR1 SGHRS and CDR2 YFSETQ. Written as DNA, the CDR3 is TGCGCCAGCAGCCACATACCCGGGATCTCTGGGGCCAACGTCCTGACTTTC. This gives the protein CASSHIPGISGANVLTF.

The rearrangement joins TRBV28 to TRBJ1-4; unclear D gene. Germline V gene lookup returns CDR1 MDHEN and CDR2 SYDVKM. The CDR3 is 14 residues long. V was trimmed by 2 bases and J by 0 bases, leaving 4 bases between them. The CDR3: CASSLVATNEKLFF. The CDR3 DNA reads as TGTGCCAGCAGTTTAGTCGCAACTAATGAAAAACTGTTTTTT.

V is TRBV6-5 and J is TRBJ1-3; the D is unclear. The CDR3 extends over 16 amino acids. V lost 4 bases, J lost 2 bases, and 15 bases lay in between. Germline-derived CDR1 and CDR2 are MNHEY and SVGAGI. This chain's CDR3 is CASSSNPPGAGNTIYF. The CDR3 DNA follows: TGTGCCAGCAGTTCTAACCCCCCCGGGGCTGGAAACACCATATATTTT.

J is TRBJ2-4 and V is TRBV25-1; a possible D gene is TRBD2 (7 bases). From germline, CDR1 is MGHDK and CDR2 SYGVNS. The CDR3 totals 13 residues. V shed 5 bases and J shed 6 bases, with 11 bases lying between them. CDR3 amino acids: CASSRGGGNIQYF. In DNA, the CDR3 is TGTGCCAGCAGTCGAGGGGGGGGAAACATTCAGTACTTC.

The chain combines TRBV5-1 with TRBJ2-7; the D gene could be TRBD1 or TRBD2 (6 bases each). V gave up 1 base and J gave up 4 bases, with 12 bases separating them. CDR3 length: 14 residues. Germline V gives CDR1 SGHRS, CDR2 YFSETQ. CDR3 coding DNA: TGCGCCAGCAGCTTGTCATGGGGGGCTTACGAGCAGTACTTC. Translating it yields CASSLSWGAYEQYF.